This is a list of T cell receptor beta chains from one sample in a study of response to subunit inactivated influenza vaccine. Via MiXCR, TCRdb re-called the RT-PCR reads, giving one row per CDR3 protein. Counted here are around 470,000 distinct CDR3 sequences, 7.2% occurring once; the ten biggest clones make up over 10%. Source: PBMCs from blood, taken about 24 months after vaccination. The receptors shown here come from a man aged 50-75 years who received an inactivated influenza vaccine. The CDR3 runs from the conserved cysteine through the conserved F or W. Each record gives: clone size, V gene, D gene, J gene, CDR3 protein. D genes are given only for firm matches. Not all rows give a size; the values are once, few, many and, for expanded clones, a class.

.	TRBV10-3	TRBD1	TRBJ1-6	CATRPGTGVNSPLHF
.	TRBV7-8	TRBD2	TRBJ2-1	CASSPTRLAGYNEQFF
many	TRBV6-6	.	TRBJ2-7	CASSYQDSNEQYF
few	TRBV10-3	TRBD1	TRBJ2-1	CAISEGTGANEQFF
.	TRBV2	TRBD2	TRBJ2-1	CASSERTSGANNEQFF
few	TRBV28	.	TRBJ1-2	CASSLGNQGLGYTF
many	TRBV7-2	.	TRBJ2-5	CASSLRGRGETQYF
many	TRBV5-1	.	TRBJ1-4	CASSWTDPAEEKLFF
many	TRBV18	TRBD1	TRBJ2-3	CASSGTGASTDTQYF
few	TRBV24-1	TRBD1	TRBJ2-3	CATSDAEGGPDTQYF
few	TRBV7-9	TRBD1	TRBJ2-2	CASTPGTVTNTGELFF
.	TRBV20-1	.	TRBJ1-5	CSASEEGNQPQHF
few	TRBV6-2/TRBV6-3	.	TRBJ2-1	CASSFTGFNNEQFF
many	TRBV12-3/TRBV12-4	TRBD2	TRBJ2-1	CASRATSGPYNEQFF
.	TRBV6-2/TRBV6-3	.	TRBJ2-1	CASSYFRDPPYNEQFF
few	TRBV10-3	TRBD2	TRBJ2-5	CAISRAGGRETQYF
.	TRBV4-3	.	TRBJ1-3	CASSQGPRVRNTIYF
many	TRBV29-1	.	TRBJ1-6	CSVSQGLDSPLHF
few	TRBV7-6	TRBD2	TRBJ2-2	CASSLWAGLAGLNTGELFF
.	TRBV24-1	TRBD1	TRBJ2-1	CATRNTGTGPNEQFF
many	TRBV12-3/TRBV12-4	TRBD2	TRBJ2-7	CASSPLGTSLNEQYF
.	TRBV24-1	TRBD1	TRBJ1-2	CATSDRTGGADYGYTF
.	TRBV12-3/TRBV12-4	TRBD1	TRBJ1-1	CASRWTGMNTEAFF
few	TRBV29-1	.	TRBJ1-1	CSVGEGSLNTEAFF
many	TRBV4-2	.	TRBJ2-2	CASSPTRLASNTGELFF
.	TRBV12-3/TRBV12-4	.	TRBJ2-3	CASSLGGIANRDTQYF
many	TRBV5-1	.	TRBJ1-2	CASSPDSNYGYTF
.	TRBV4-1	.	TRBJ2-3	CASSPNRPQADTQYF
few	TRBV5-5	TRBD1	TRBJ1-6	CASSARDRIGNSPLHF
many	TRBV12-3/TRBV12-4	.	TRBJ2-1	CASTMWSNEQFF
.	TRBV14	.	TRBJ2-2	CASSQVMPGELFF
many	TRBV6-6	.	TRBJ1-2	CATTNAYSDGYTF
.	TRBV7-9	.	TRBJ1-1	CASSLEGSRTEAFF
few	TRBV11-2	.	TRBJ1-3	CASSSSSAGNTIYF
many	TRBV5-1	TRBD1	TRBJ1-6	CASRPPGTDNSPLHF
few	TRBV3-1	TRBD1	TRBJ1-3	CASSLYSGTDLRNTIYF
.	TRBV6-2/TRBV6-3	.	TRBJ2-7	CASIPLWGEAYEQYF
.	TRBV12-3/TRBV12-4	.	TRBJ2-1	CASSSFPRFYNEQFF
few	TRBV7-2	.	TRBJ2-2	CASSSPSGTGELFF
many	TRBV5-1	TRBD2	TRBJ2-5	CASSFASSGQETQYF
many	TRBV11-2	TRBD2	TRBJ2-1	CASSLYVAGGPLYNEQFF
.	TRBV27	.	TRBJ1-6	CASSLGGQNSPLHF
.	TRBV10-3	.	TRBJ2-3	CAISESKGRRSTDTQYF
many	TRBV9	TRBD1	TRBJ2-2	CASSVRTGLAGELFF
few	TRBV15	TRBD1	TRBJ2-7	CATSRAGTGVYEQYF
few	TRBV20-1	.	TRBJ2-6	CSAREGETGANVLTF
few	TRBV5-1	.	TRBJ2-1	CASSLKVRGDEQFF
.	TRBV28	.	TRBJ2-1	CASSSDGIRGYNEQFF
many	TRBV3-1	.	TRBJ2-5	CASSHHNQETQYF
.	TRBV4-3	.	TRBJ2-5	CASSQVRGQETQYF
.	TRBV12-3/TRBV12-4	TRBD2	TRBJ2-5	CASSLGGSGRETQYF
.	TRBV14	TRBD2	TRBJ2-1	CASSQFSGEEQFF
.	TRBV12-3/TRBV12-4	.	TRBJ2-3	CASSGTATLSTDTQYF
.	TRBV10-3	TRBD1	TRBJ2-2	CAIRQGAPTGELFF
many	TRBV11-2	TRBD2	TRBJ2-2	CASSLGLATRTGELFF